This TCR beta chain emerged from a study of T cell repertoires in cytomegalovirus infection. About the study: Used in the study were CMV epitopes, some recently identified and HLA-C-restricted, others well-studied and HLA-B-restricted. A matching HLA type, together with CMV infection, was signaled by public TCR beta signatures.

TCRdb ran MiXCR on the reads and lists one entry per CDR3 protein. The sample lists 700,000 to 950,000 distinct CDR3 sequences; 30% to 35% were seen once. As to this clonotype: Its antigen remains unidentified.

The CDR3 has 15 residues. V was pared by 6 bases and J by 2 bases, with 6 bases of the junction left unmatched. General study findings and limits: Dominant in the ex vivo response were TCR beta clonotypes restricted by HLA-C and specific for CMV.

The specimen comprised cultured CD8+ T cells from PBMCs, sampled from culture after CMV antigen stimulation. The chain is built from TRBV12-3 or TRBV12-4 and TRBJ2-3; 9 nucleotides align to TRBD2. This TCR derives from a human donor in good health (CMV status not recorded). Some clones in this sample may be carry-over from other donors' samples. CDR3 nucleotide sequence: TGTGCCAGCAGCGGGACTAGCAGTCACACAGATACGCAGTATTTT. Translation gives CASSGTSSHTDTQYF.